The 29 T cell receptor beta chains in this list originate from one sample, sequenced in a study of T cells expressing NK-cell markers. Each CDR3 protein gets one entry in TCRdb, which reprocessed the 5' RACE reads and gives no DNA. The sample totals 550,000 or so distinct CDR3 sequences; its top ten clones hold approximately 3.6%. Input material: blood T cells: a sorted CD56 or NKG2C T cell subset, CD4+ or CD8+ T cells, or bulk PBMC T cells (not recorded which). Receptors were obtained from a man in his late teens or twenties in good health.

This chain connects TRBV12-3 or TRBV12-4 to TRBJ2-5; the D call of TRBD2 rests on TCRdb alone, since no DNA is present to check it. This CDR3 spans 16 amino acids. Here the CDR3 reads CASRLTSGSPGETQYF.

The chain couples TRBV28 to TRBJ1-5. CDR1 MDHEN and CDR2 SYDVKM come from the germline V gene. This CDR3 has 14 amino acids. The chain's CDR3 is CASSWSGGNQPQHF.

This chain uses TRBV24-1 with TRBJ2-2. The CDR3 extends over 16 amino acids. The V gene's germline CDR1 is KGHDR and CDR2 SFDVKD. CDR3 sequence: CATSRGSSTNTGELFF.

This chain uses TRBV20-1 with TRBJ2-1. The germline V gene encodes CDR1 DFQATT and CDR2 SNEGSKA (reference sequence). There are 12 residues in the CDR3. The CDR3 spells CSARSEVAEQFF.

The rearrangement uses TRBV5-6 and TRBJ2-4; TCRdb proposes TRBD1, but this gene call is untestable without DNA. The CDR3 covers 13 residues. Germline V CDR1 and CDR2: SGHDT, YYEEEE. The CDR3 spells CASSWSGFAIQYF.

The chain joins TRBV29-1 to TRBJ2-1; TCRdb reports TRBD2, a call that lacks DNA to check it against. The germline V gene has CDR1 SQVTM and CDR2 ANQGSEA. There are 14 residues in the CDR3. CDR3 sequence: CSGGGGGPGAEQFF.

V usage is TRBV2 and J usage is TRBJ2-1. Germline V gives CDR1 SNHLY, CDR2 FYNNEI. The CDR3 extends over 14 amino acids. CDR3: CASSEADGVGEQFF.

This chain links TRBV20-1 with TRBJ2-1. The CDR3 runs 18 residues. The germline CDR1 and CDR2 sequences are DFQATT and SNEGSKA (reference sequence). Here the CDR3 reads CSARDRISRGRSYNEQFF.

J is TRBJ2-1 and V is TRBV20-1; the TCRdb call, TRBD2, lacks DNA for checking. In germline, CDR1 is DFQATT, CDR2 SNEGSKA (reference sequence). The CDR3 runs to 15 residues. The CDR3 here is CSARGTSGSIYEQFF.

CDR3 protein: CASSQTGARSYEQYF. V gene TRBV7-9 combines with J gene TRBJ2-7; TCRdb calls TRBD1, which cannot be checked without DNA. The CDR3 contains 15 residues. The germline V gene has CDR1 SEHNR and CDR2 FQNEAQ (reference sequence).

The chain carries TRBV20-1 and TRBJ2-3; no DNA is available, so the TRBD1 call from TCRdb remains unchecked. The germline V gene encodes CDR1 DFQATT and CDR2 SNEGSKA (reference sequence). This CDR3 has 17 residues. The CDR3: CSATVVARDTYTDTQYF.

CDR3: CASSAVTVYQETQYF. V gene TRBV7-4 combines with J gene TRBJ2-5; TCRdb indicates TRBD1, and absent DNA this call remains unverified. Germline loops: CDR1 SGHVT, CDR2 SQSDAQ. This CDR3 comprises 15 residues.

The chain employs TRBV12-3 or TRBV12-4 and TRBJ2-7. The CDR3 has 12 amino acids. The CDR3 is CASSTMLYEQYF.

The V and J genes are TRBV7-9 and TRBJ2-5; checking the TCRdb D call of TRBD1 is not possible without DNA. Looked up from germline, CDR1 is SEHNR and CDR2 is FQNEAQ (reference sequence). CDR3 size: 16 residues. The CDR3 sequence is CASSLPAGWIQETQYF.

V and J are TRBV5-1 and TRBJ1-2; TCRdb returns TRBD1, unconfirmable since there is no DNA. The germline CDR1 and CDR2 sequences are SGHRS and YFSETQ. The CDR3 runs 13 residues. This chain's CDR3 is CASSIGGARGYTF. Variable domain in full (rest from reference TRBV5-1 and TRBJ1-2): KAGVTQTPRYLIKTRGQQVTLSCSPISGHRSVSWYQQTPGQGLQFLFEYFSETQRNKGNFPGRFSGRQFSNSRSEMNVSTLELGDSALYLCASSIGGARGYTFGSGTRLTVV.

This sequence joins TRBV25-1 and TRBJ1-1. The CDR3 runs 14 residues. Germline V gene sequence: CDR1 MGHDK, CDR2 SYGVNS. CDR3 loop: CASSEAGSNTEAFF. Combining the CDR3 with reference TRBV25-1 and TRBJ1-1 gives the whole variable domain EADIYQTPRYLVIGTGKKITLECSQTMGHDKMYWYQQDPGMELHLIHYSYGVNSTEKGDLSSESTVSRIRTEHFPLTLESARPSHTSQYLCASSEAGSNTEAFFGQGTRLTVV.

The chain combines TRBV29-1 with TRBJ2-1. The CDR3 loop spans 11 amino acids. CDR1 is SQVTM, CDR2 ANQGSEA, per germline. CDR3 protein: CSVEARNEQFF.

The rearrangement links TRBV10-3 to TRBJ2-5; the D call from TCRdb, TRBD2, cannot be confirmed without DNA. The CDR3 is 16 residues long. Germline lookup yields CDR1 ENHRY and CDR2 SYGVKD. The CDR3 reads CAISERGRAVSETQYF.

The chain couples TRBV28 to TRBJ2-3; no DNA is available, so the TRBD1 call from TCRdb remains unchecked. In germline, CDR1 is MDHEN, CDR2 SYDVKM. There are 15 residues in the CDR3. The CDR3 loop is CASQGELMSTDTQYF.

CDR3 sequence reads: CASSLGQGATDTQYF. The V gene is TRBV5-1, the J gene TRBJ2-3; checking the TCRdb D call of TRBD1 is not possible without DNA. Germline values: CDR1 SGHRS, CDR2 YFSETQ. This CDR3 comprises 15 residues. Supplemented by reference TRBV5-1 and TRBJ2-3, the full variable domain reads KAGVTQTPRYLIKTRGQQVTLSCSPISGHRSVSWYQQTPGQGLQFLFEYFSETQRNKGNFPGRFSGRQFSNSRSEMNVSTLELGDSALYLCASSLGQGATDTQYFGPGTRLTVL.

This chain links TRBV30 with TRBJ1-1; lacking DNA, the TRBD1 call made by TCRdb goes unchecked. CDR3 length: 14 residues. The V gene's germline CDR1 is GTSNPN and CDR2 SVGIG (reference sequence). The CDR3 spells CAWSANRVDTEAFF.

The rearrangement joins TRBV27 to TRBJ2-5; the TCRdb call, TRBD1, lacks DNA for checking. The germline gives CDR1 MNHEY, CDR2 SMNVEV (reference sequence). The CDR3 consists of 15 residues. The chain's CDR3 is CASRPPGGGGETQYF.

CDR3 in amino acids: CASSLEGQRSSYEQYF. The chain carries TRBV28 and TRBJ2-7; TCRdb's assignment of TRBD1 cannot be checked, as there is no DNA. This CDR3 has 16 residues. The V gene's germline CDR1 is MDHEN and CDR2 SYDVKM.

The chain recombines TRBV9 with TRBJ2-3; TCRdb selects TRBD1, and the lack of DNA leaves this call unchecked. Per the germline V gene, CDR1 is SGDLS and CDR2 is YYNGEE. This CDR3 region has 13 residues. CDR3 sequence: CASSVGVPDTQYF.

The chain joins TRBV5-1 to TRBJ1-5; the D call from TCRdb, TRBD1, cannot be confirmed without DNA. Germline V gives CDR1 SGHRS, CDR2 YFSETQ. The CDR3 sequence is 16 residues long. This CDR3 is CASSLGPKNSNQPQHF.

This rearrangement joins TRBV3-1 to TRBJ2-5; absent DNA, TCRdb's TRBD1 call cannot be checked. CDR3 length equals 12 residues. The germline gives CDR1 LGHDT, CDR2 YNNKEL (reference sequence). The chain's CDR3 is CASSRNRETQYF.

The CDR3 loop reads CASSLIESGKETQYF. The rearrangement links TRBV7-9 to TRBJ2-5; TCRdb calls TRBD1, which cannot be checked without DNA. The CDR3 runs to 15 residues. The germline V gene has CDR1 SEHNR and CDR2 FQNEAQ (reference sequence).

This chain joins TRBV5-1 and TRBJ2-3; TCRdb picks TRBD2, but there is no DNA to check that call. This CDR3 is built from 14 residues. Germline loops: CDR1 SGHRS, CDR2 YFSETQ. The CDR3 sequence is CASSYEAGRDTQYF.

The chain recombines TRBV2 with TRBJ1-6; TCRdb's assignment of TRBD1 cannot be checked, as there is no DNA. The CDR3 consists of 14 residues. CDR1 is SNHLY, CDR2 FYNNEI, per germline. CDR3 in amino acids: CASTGQGAASPLHF.